This TCR beta chain comes out of a study of CD8 T cells in ankylosing spondylitis. Molecular-barcoded quantitative 5'-RACE produced these TCR beta libraries. TCRdb reprocessed the 5' RACE reads with MiXCR, giving one entry per CDR3 protein. Of around 540,000 distinct CDR3 sequences listed, about 13% are singletons. Trimming took 6 bases from V and 3 from J, leaving 15 bases between them. Germline V lookup: CDR1 MDHEN, CDR2 SYDVKM. This CDR3 comprises 15 residues. Findings of the study overall: Characteristic of ankylosing spondylitis blood, it appeared, was a TCR beta motif comprising several highly homologous variants. It was reported that disease-linked clones were significantly enriched in matched ankylosing spondylitis synovial fluid. Certain motif variants had earlier been reported in reactive arthritis synovial fluid and blood.

In the case of this clonotype: Its cognate antigen is unknown.

V gene TRBV28 combines with J gene TRBJ2-4; D may be TRBD1 (5 bases). Sequenced input: blood, either unsorted or a sorted T cell fraction (not recorded which). This receptor was taken from a male donor with ankylosing spondylitis. The CDR3 here is CASRPVPRDKNIQYF. For the CDR3, the DNA is TGTGCCAGCAGACCCGTCCCCAGGGACAAAAACATTCAGTACTTC. Variable domain in full (rest from reference TRBV28 and TRBJ2-4): DVKVTQSSRYLVKRTGEKVFLECVQDMDHENMFWYRQDPGLGLRLIYFSYDVKMKEKGDIPEGYSVSREKKERFSLILESASTNQTSMYLCASRPVPRDKNIQYFGAGTRLSVL.